Reported below is one T cell receptor beta chain. Its specificity is unknown. The record originates from a study of persistence of HIV-infected CD4 T cells. For the study at large: Multiple blood draws of up to roughly 200 mL, except two donors with single leukapheresis.

The CDR3 length is 15 residues. The germline gives CDR1 WSHSY, CDR2 SAAADI. V was trimmed by 6 bases and J by 12 bases, leaving 21 bases between them. Sequencing used immunoSEQ version 4 in survey mode. Only in-frame clones appear in the TCRdb table, and some are missing; sequencing was by immunoSEQ multiplex PCR. This sample has tens of thousands of clones, with approximately 80% found just once. The stimulus was an HIV-1 Gag 15-mer peptide pool, 1 ug/peptide/mL. Sorted nonresponding memory CD4+ T cells were CD40L-negative, CD69-negative, CD45RO-high. Donors had CD4+ T cell counts above 400 cells/uL and were CMV-seropositive. Study-wide results and limits: TCRbeta richness was lower in CMV- and Gag-responding cells than in anti-CD3/anti-CD28-responding cells.

This chain links TRBV10-2 with TRBJ1-6; D unresolved. The source was CD4+ T cells sorted from PBMCs after approximately 20-hour stimulation, collected from a patient who received antiretroviral therapy. The receptor was isolated from an adult man with HIV who was CMV-seropositive. In DNA, the CDR3 is TGCGCCAGCAGCTCGAACAGCGACGGGGAACTACCCCTCCACTTT. Amino acid sequence: CASSSNSDGELPLHF.